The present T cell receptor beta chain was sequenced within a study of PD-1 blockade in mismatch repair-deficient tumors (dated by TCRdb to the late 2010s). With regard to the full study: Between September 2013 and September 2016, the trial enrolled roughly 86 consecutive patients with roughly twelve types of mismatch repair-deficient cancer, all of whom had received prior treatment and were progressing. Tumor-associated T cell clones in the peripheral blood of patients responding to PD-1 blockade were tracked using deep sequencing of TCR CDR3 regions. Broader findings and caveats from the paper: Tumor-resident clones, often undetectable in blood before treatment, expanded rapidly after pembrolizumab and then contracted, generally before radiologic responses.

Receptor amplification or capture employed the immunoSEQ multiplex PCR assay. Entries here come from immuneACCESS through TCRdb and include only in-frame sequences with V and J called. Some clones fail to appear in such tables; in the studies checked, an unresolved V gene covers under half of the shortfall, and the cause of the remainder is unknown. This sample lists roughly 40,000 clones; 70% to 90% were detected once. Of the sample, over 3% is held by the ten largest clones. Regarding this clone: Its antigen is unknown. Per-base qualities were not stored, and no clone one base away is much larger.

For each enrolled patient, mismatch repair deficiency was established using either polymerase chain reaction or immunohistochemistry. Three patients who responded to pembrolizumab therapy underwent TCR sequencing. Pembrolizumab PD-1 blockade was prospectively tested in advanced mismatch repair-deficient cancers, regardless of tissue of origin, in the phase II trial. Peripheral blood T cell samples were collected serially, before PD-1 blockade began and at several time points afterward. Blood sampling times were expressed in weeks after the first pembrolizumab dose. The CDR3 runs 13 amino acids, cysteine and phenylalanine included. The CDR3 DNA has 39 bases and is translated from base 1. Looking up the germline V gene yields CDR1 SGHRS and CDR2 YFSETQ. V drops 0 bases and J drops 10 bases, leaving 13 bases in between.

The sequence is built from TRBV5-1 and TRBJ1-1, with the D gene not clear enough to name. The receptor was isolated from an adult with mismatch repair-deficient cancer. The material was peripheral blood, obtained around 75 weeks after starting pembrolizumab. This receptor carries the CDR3 CASSLAGPSAAFF. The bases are TGCGCCAGCAGCTTGGCCGGACCCTCCGCAGCTTTCTTT.